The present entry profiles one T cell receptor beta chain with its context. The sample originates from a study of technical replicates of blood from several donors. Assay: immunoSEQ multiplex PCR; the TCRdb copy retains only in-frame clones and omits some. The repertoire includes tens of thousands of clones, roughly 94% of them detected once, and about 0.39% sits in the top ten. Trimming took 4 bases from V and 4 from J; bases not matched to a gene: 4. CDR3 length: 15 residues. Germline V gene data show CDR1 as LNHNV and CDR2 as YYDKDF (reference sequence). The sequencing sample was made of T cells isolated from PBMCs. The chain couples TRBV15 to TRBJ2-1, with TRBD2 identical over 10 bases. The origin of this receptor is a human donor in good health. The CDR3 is CATSMPGLAYNEQFF. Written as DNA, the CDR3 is TGTGCCACCAGCATGCCGGGACTAGCGTACAATGAGCAGTTCTTC. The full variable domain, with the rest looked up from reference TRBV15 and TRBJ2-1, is DAMVIQNPRYQVTQFGKPVTLSCSQTLNHNVMYWYQQKSSQAPKLLFHYYDKDFNNEADTPDNFQSRRPNTSFCFLDIRSPGLGDTAMYLCATSMPGLAYNEQFFGPGTRLTVL.